These 2 T cell receptor beta chains share one sample of origin, sequenced in a study of blood T cells in healthy people across ages. The authors ran a second PCR of about 6 to 12 cycles using a sample-barcoded 5' primer and a J-beta primer mix. MiXCR, applied by TCRdb to the 5' RACE reads, yields one record per CDR3 protein. Of around 1,000,000 distinct CDR3 sequences detected, around 25% appear once; the ten largest clones hold around 0.75%. The same specimen was also included in a second study, on T cells of mothers and their children.

The sequenced sample consisted of blood. The receptor set was obtained from a girl aged 2-10 years in good health.

The chain recombines TRBV28 with TRBJ1-2; possible D gene TRBD1, 5 bases. CDR1 MDHEN and CDR2 SYDVKM come from the germline V gene. This CDR3 has 14 amino acids. The germline V and J ends were trimmed by 3 bases and 4 bases, with 12 bases remaining between them. The DNA for the CDR3 is TGTGCCAGCAGTTTGCCCAGGGAGGTCTATGGCTACACCTTC. Its protein product is CASSLPREVYGYTF.

The chain combines TRBV5-6 with TRBJ2-2, with a possible D match to TRBD2 (6 bases). The CDR3 runs to 14 residues. Germline V gene sequence: CDR1 SGHDT, CDR2 YYEEEE. The V gene lost 4 bases and the J gene lost 5 bases, with 12 bases spanning the gap. The CDR3 nucleotides are TGTGCCAGCAGCGTTGCGGGGTGGACCGGGGAGCTGTTTTTT. It codes for CASSVAGWTGELFF.